This T cell receptor beta chain is drawn from a study of T cells in Graves' hyperthyroidism and ophthalmopathy. General study points: Appearing also in blood were most of the thyroid clonotypes expanded above 0.001.

RNA transcripts gave rise to amplified TCR beta CDR3 regions. Initially, a first-round RT-PCR of the TCR CDR3 employed the HTBI primer set. Using its own MiXCR run on the multiplex PCR reads, TCRdb lists one record per CDR3 protein. The sample has roughly 740,000 distinct CDR3 sequences; roughly 17% are singletons. The study enrolled patients aged 18 to 65 with newly diagnosed hyperthyroidism of under 2 months' duration. The PBMCs were taken from about 10 ml of fresh peripheral blood. The CDR3 has 16 amino acids. Trimming took 1 base from V and 2 from J, leaving 15 bases between them. Germline values: CDR1 DFQATT, CDR2 SNEGSKA (reference sequence). As to this clonotype: Its specificity is unknown.

Sequencing used blood. The chain carries TRBV20-1 and TRBJ2-4; a weak D match, TRBD1 (5 bases). The origin of this receptor is a man between 18 and 29 years old with Graves' hyperthyroidism. The CDR3 DNA is TGCAGTGCTAGAGGCCCCCAGGGTCTCACCAAAAACATTCAGTACTTC. This translates into CSARGPQGLTKNIQYF.